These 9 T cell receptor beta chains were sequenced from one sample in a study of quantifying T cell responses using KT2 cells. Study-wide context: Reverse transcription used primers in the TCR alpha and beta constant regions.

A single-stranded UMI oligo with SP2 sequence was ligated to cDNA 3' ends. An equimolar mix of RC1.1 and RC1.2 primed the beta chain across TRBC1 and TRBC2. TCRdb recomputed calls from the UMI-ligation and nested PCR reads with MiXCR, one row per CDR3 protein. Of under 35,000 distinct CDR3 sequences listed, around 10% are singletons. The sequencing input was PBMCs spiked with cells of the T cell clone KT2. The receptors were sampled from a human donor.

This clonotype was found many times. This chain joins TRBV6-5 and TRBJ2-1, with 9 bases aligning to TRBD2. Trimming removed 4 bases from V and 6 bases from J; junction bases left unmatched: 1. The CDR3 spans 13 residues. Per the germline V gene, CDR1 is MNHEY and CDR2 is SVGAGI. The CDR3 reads CASSSGLANEQFF. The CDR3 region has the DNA TGTGCCAGCAGTTCGGGACTAGCCAATGAGCAGTTCTTC.

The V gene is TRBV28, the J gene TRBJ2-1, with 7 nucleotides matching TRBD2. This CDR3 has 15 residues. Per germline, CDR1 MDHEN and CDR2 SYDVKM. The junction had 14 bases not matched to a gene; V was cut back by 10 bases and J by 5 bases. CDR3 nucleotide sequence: TGTGCCATCCTCCCTACAGCGGGAAGCCACAATGAGCAGTTCTTC. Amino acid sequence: CAILPTAGSHNEQFF.

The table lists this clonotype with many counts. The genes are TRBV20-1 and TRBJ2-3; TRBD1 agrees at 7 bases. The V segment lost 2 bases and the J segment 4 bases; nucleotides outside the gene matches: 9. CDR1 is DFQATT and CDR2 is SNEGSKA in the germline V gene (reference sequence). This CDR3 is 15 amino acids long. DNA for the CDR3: TGCAGTGCTAGAAAATCCGGGACAGCCCCAGATACGCAGTATTTT. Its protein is CSARKSGTAPDTQYF.

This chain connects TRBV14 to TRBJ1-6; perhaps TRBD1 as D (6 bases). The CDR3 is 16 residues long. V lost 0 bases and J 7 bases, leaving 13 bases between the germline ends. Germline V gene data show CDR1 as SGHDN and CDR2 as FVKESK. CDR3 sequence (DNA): TGTGCCAGCAGCCAAGATCCGGGGGGCAAAAATTCACCCCTCCACTTT. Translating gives CASSQDPGGKNSPLHF.

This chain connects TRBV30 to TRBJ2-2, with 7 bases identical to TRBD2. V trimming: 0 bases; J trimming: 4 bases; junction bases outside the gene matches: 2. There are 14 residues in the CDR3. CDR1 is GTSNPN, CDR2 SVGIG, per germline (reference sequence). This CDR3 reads CAWSVWGGTGELFF. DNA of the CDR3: TGTGCCTGGAGTGTTTGGGGGGGCACCGGGGAGCTGTTTTTT.

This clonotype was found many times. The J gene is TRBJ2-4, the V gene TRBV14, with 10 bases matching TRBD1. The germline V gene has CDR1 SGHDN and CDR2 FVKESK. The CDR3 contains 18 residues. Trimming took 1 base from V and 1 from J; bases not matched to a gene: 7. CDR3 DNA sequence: TGTGCCAGCAGCCAAGCCTTCGGACAGGGGGAGGCCAAAAACATTCAGTACTTC. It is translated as CASSQAFGQGEAKNIQYF.

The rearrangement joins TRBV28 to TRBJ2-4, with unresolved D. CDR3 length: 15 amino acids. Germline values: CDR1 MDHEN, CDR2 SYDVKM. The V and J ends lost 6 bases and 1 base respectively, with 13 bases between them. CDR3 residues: CASSRRSLAKNIQYF. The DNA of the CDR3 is TGTGCCAGCAGCCGAAGAAGTCTTGCCAAAAACATTCAGTACTTC.

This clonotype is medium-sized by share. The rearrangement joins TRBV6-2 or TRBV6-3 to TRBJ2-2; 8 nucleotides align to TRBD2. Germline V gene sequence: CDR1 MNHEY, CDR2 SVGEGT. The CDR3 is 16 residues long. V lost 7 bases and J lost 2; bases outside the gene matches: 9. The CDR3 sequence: CASTQTSAINTGELFF. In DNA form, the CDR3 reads TGTGCCAGCACCCAGACTAGCGCAATCAACACCGGGGAGCTGTTTTTT.

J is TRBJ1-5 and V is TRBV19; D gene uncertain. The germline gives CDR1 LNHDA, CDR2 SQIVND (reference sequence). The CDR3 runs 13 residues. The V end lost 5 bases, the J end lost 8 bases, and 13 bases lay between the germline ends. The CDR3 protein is CASSSNDGKPQHF. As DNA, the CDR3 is TGTGCCAGTAGTTCAAACGACGGGAAGCCCCAGCATTTT.